The 30 T cell receptor beta chains below all came from one sample that was sequenced in a study of blood T cell repertoires in COVID-19. Sequencing used immunoSEQ multiplex PCR; TCRdb keeps in-frame clones, though not all of them. The profile shows more than 350,000 clones, around 92% of them singletons. The sample comprised peripheral blood. The receptors originated from a woman aged 30 to 39 with COVID-19, enrolled during active disease.

V gene TRBV5-4 combines with J gene TRBJ2-3, with 11 bases aligning to TRBD1. The CDR3 runs to 16 residues. The V gene's germline CDR1 is SGHNT and CDR2 YYREEE (reference sequence). V shed 4 bases and J 5 bases; nucleotides not matched to a gene: 9. This chain's CDR3 is CASSQQMDRGQDTQYF. For the CDR3, the DNA is TGTGCCAGCAGCCAACAAATGGACAGGGGGCAAGATACGCAGTATTTT.

V usage is TRBV11-3 and J usage is TRBJ2-1; TRBD2 is a possible D gene (6 bases). V was shortened by 3 bases and J by 7 bases, with 22 bases between the two germline ends. The length of the CDR3 is 17 residues. Germline V gives CDR1 SGHNT, CDR2 YENEEA. The CDR3 loop reads CASSFGGAGILGNEQFF. DNA for the CDR3: TGTGCCAGCAGCTTCGGAGGGGCGGGAATCTTAGGGAATGAGCAGTTCTTC.

The J gene is TRBJ2-1, the V gene TRBV28; 9 bases are shared with TRBD2. The CDR3 covers 14 residues. Trimming at V came to 9 bases and at J to 6 bases, leaving 9 bases not matched to a gene. Germline V gives CDR1 MDHEN, CDR2 SYDVKM. This CDR3 reads CASERGGAINEQFF. The CDR3 bases are TGTGCCAGTGAGCGCGGGGGGGCCATCAATGAGCAGTTCTTC.

The chain carries TRBV5-6 and TRBJ1-2, with D hard to call. Germline V gene sequence: CDR1 SGHDT, CDR2 YYEEEE. This CDR3 comprises 15 residues. The V gene lost 2 bases and the J gene lost 4 bases, with 15 bases spanning the gap. The CDR3 DNA reads as TGTGCCAGCAGCTTCCCCAGGATTTCGAGCTATGGCTACACCTTC. Encoded protein: CASSFPRISSYGYTF. Using reference TRBV5-6 and TRBJ1-2 for the parts outside the CDR3, the full variable domain is DAGVTQSPTHLIKTRGQQVTLRCSPKSGHDTVSWYQQALGQGPQFIFQYYEEEERQRGNFPDRFSGHQFPNYSSELNVNALLLGDSALYLCASSFPRISSYGYTFGSGTRLTVV.

This chain joins TRBV6-5 and TRBJ2-7, with TRBD1 matching over 7 bases. Per the germline V gene, CDR1 is MNHEY and CDR2 is SVGAGI. The CDR3 covers 14 residues. The V gene end was trimmed by 6 bases and the J gene end by 4 bases; junction bases not matched to a gene: 9. The CDR3 sequence is CASRGSQGRYEQYV. CDR3 coding DNA: TGTGCCAGCAGGGGATCACAGGGGAGATACGAGCAGTACGTC.

This chain uses TRBV19 with TRBJ1-2; D not resolved. The CDR3 is 11 residues long. V was pared by 8 bases and J by 10 bases, with 14 bases between. From germline, CDR1 is LNHDA and CDR2 SQIVND (reference sequence). The CDR3 region is CASARGTDYTF. DNA for the CDR3: TGTGCCAGTGCTCGCGGAACGGACTACACCTTC.

This chain connects TRBV28 to TRBJ1-5; a weak D match, TRBD1 (6 bases). Trimming removed 4 bases from V and 7 bases from J, with 8 bases in between. The CDR3 length is 12 residues. CDR1 and CDR2 (germline): MDHEN, SYDVKM. CDR3 DNA sequence: TGTGCCAGCAGTTCAGGGGAACAGCCCCAGCATTTT. Amino acids: CASSSGEQPQHF. The full variable domain, rest sourced from reference TRBV28 and TRBJ1-5, is DVKVTQSSRYLVKRTGEKVFLECVQDMDHENMFWYRQDPGLGLRLIYFSYDVKMKEKGDIPEGYSVSREKKERFSLILESASTNQTSMYLCASSSGEQPQHFGDGTRLSIL.

This clone was seen a single time. This chain uses TRBV5-1 with TRBJ1-6, with a possible D match to TRBD1 (6 bases). This CDR3 has 17 residues. Germline assignment: CDR1 SGHRS and CDR2 YFSETQ. V dropped 4 bases and J dropped 0 bases, with 14 bases sitting between them. CDR3 protein: CASSPDRSSSYNSPLHF. CDR3 in DNA: TGCGCCAGCAGCCCGGACAGATCTAGCTCCTATAATTCACCCCTCCACTTT.

This clone was counted once. The rearrangement uses TRBV27 and TRBJ2-3, with 7 bases identical to TRBD1. The length of the CDR3 is 19 residues. Germline assignment: CDR1 MNHEY and CDR2 SMNVEV (reference sequence). Trimming took 6 bases from V and 3 from J; bases not matched to a gene: 21. The CDR3 sequence is CASSPATGLRLFGTDTQYF. Written as DNA, the CDR3 is TGTGCCAGCAGCCCTGCGACAGGGCTTAGGTTGTTTGGGACAGATACGCAGTATTTT.

This chain uses TRBV30 with TRBJ1-1; 9 bases fit TRBD1. The CDR3 runs to 13 residues. CDR1 is GTSNPN and CDR2 is SVGIG in the germline V gene (reference sequence). Losses at the gene ends were 8 bases for V and 3 bases for J; bases not matched to a gene: 7. CDR3 residues: CAGRTGADTEAFF. DNA for the CDR3: TGTGCCGGACGGACAGGGGCGGACACTGAAGCTTTCTTT.

The chain couples TRBV27 to TRBJ2-5; TRBD2 aligns across 9 bases. V shed 5 bases and J 4 bases; nucleotides not matched to a gene: 17. Germline loops: CDR1 MNHEY, CDR2 SMNVEV (reference sequence). The CDR3 has 18 amino acids. CDR3 residues: CASSPIWGAGGSRETQYF. The CDR3 DNA sequence: TGTGCCAGCAGTCCAATTTGGGGGGCGGGAGGGAGCCGAGAGACCCAGTACTTC.

V gene TRBV24-1 combines with J gene TRBJ2-7, with TRBD1 identical over 10 bases. CDR3 length equals 14 residues. Germline V lookup: CDR1 KGHDR, CDR2 SFDVKD. V lost 4 bases and J lost 5; bases outside the gene matches: 4. The CDR3 spells CATSEGTGVNEQYF. For the CDR3, the DNA is TGTGCCACCAGTGAGGGGACAGGGGTAAACGAGCAGTACTTC.

This clone was picked up many times. The chain carries TRBV19 and TRBJ2-2, with D possibly TRBD2 on 5 matching bases. The V gene's germline CDR1 is LNHDA and CDR2 SQIVND (reference sequence). The V end lost 7 bases, the J end lost 2 bases, and 14 bases lay between the germline ends. This CDR3 is 15 amino acids long. DNA for the CDR3: TGTGCCAGTAAGCGAAGCGGACCTAACACCGGGGAGCTGTTTTTT. Its protein product is CASKRSGPNTGELFF.

The chain links TRBV6-2 or TRBV6-3 to TRBJ1-2, with D perhaps TRBD1 (5 bases). With 0 bases removed from V and 7 bases from J, the gap between germline ends came to 12 bases. Germline V gene lookup returns CDR1 MNHEY and CDR2 SVGEGT. The CDR3 is 14 residues long. In DNA, the CDR3 is TGTGCCAGCAGTTACTCGATGGGGACTAGTGGCTACACCTTC. It codes for CASSYSMGTSGYTF.

The V gene is TRBV20-1, the J gene TRBJ2-7; 10 bases align to TRBD2. Trimming cost V 3 bases and J 2 bases; bases outside gene matches: 7. The germline CDR1 and CDR2 sequences are DFQATT and SNEGSKA (reference sequence). This CDR3 has 15 amino acids. This chain's CDR3 is CSASDSGGSTYEQYF. The DNA for the CDR3 is TGCAGTGCTAGTGATAGCGGGGGGTCTACCTACGAGCAGTACTTC.

The chain couples TRBV6-5 to TRBJ2-7; 7 nucleotides align to TRBD2. With V trimmed by 5 bases and J by 4 bases, 5 bases remained unmatched. The CDR3 spans 13 residues. Germline CDR1 is MNHEY and CDR2 is SVGAGI. The CDR3 is CASSPAGEYEQYF. In nucleotides, the CDR3 is TGTGCCAGCAGTCCGGCGGGGGAGTACGAGCAGTACTTC.

The chain is built from TRBV20-1 and TRBJ2-7; 10 nucleotides align to TRBD2. The CDR3 consists of 15 residues. V lost 3 bases and J lost 2; bases outside the gene matches: 7. Germline CDR1 reads DFQATT; CDR2 reads SNEGSKA (reference sequence). Here the CDR3 DNA reads TGCAGTGCTAGTGATCTAGCGGGGGTAACCTACGAGCAGTACTTC. Translating gives CSASDLAGVTYEQYF.

V usage is TRBV28 and J usage is TRBJ2-7, with 10 bases lining up with TRBD1. CDR1 is MDHEN, CDR2 SYDVKM, per germline. V dropped 6 bases and J dropped 5; count of bases not matched to a gene: 1. The CDR3 sequence is 12 residues long. CDR3 DNA: TGTGCCAGCAGCGACAGGGGGCACGAGCAGTACTTC. Its protein product is CASSDRGHEQYF.

This clone was observed once. This chain links TRBV5-5 with TRBJ1-5; 10 nucleotides align to TRBD1. The V gene end was trimmed by 0 bases and the J gene end by 7 bases; junction bases not matched to a gene: 7. The germline V gene encodes CDR1 SGHKS and CDR2 YYEKEE (reference sequence). The CDR3 covers 16 residues. The CDR3 DNA reads TGTGCCAGCAGCTTGGGGGGGACAGGGGTTAGGCAGCCCCAGCATTTT. Its protein is CASSLGGTGVRQPQHF.

This clone was seen a single time. This chain links TRBV6-5 with TRBJ1-1, with a possible D match to TRBD1 (5 bases). The germline V gene encodes CDR1 MNHEY and CDR2 SVGAGI. The V and J ends lost 7 bases and 1 base respectively, with 10 bases between them. The CDR3 is 13 amino acids. CDR3: CASTDRQNTEAFF. CDR3 coding DNA: TGTGCCAGCACCGACAGACAGAACACTGAAGCTTTCTTT.

This chain joins TRBV7-9 and TRBJ2-3, with D possibly being TRBD2 (6 bases). In germline, CDR1 is SEHNR, CDR2 FQNEAQ (reference sequence). V lost 10 bases and J 1 base, leaving 15 bases between the germline ends. The CDR3 contains 14 residues. CDR3 bases: TGTGCCATAGAACGGGAGTATGGCACAGATACGCAGTATTTT. It is translated as CAIEREYGTDTQYF. The variable domain in full, completed from reference TRBV7-9 and TRBJ2-3, reads DTGVSQNPRHKITKRGQNVTFRCDPISEHNRLYWYRQTLGQGPEFLTYFQNEAQLEKSRLLSDRFSAERPKGSFSTLEIQRTEQGDSAMYLCAIEREYGTDTQYFGPGTRLTVL.

This clone was recorded a few times. This chain joins TRBV7-2 and TRBJ2-2, with TRBD1 matching 7 bases. V was clipped by 3 bases and J by 13 bases; unmatched bases: 8. Germline values: CDR1 SGHTA, CDR2 FQGNSA. CDR3 length equals 13 residues. The CDR3 nucleotides are TGTGCCAGCAGCTTCCGGACAGGCACCCCGCTGTTTTTT. Amino acids: CASSFRTGTPLFF.

This sequence joins TRBV5-4 and TRBJ1-2; 7 bases line up with TRBD1. The J segment lost 3 bases and the V segment lost 2 bases, leaving 1 base of the junction unmatched. There are 13 residues in the CDR3. Per the germline V gene, CDR1 is SGHNT and CDR2 is YYREEE (reference sequence). CDR3 in DNA: TGTGCCAGCAGCTTTGGACAGGACTATGGCTACACCTTC. Protein: CASSFGQDYGYTF.

CDR3 amino acids: CASSYGTGGIDTQYF. In nucleotides, the CDR3 is TGTGCCAGCAGTTACGGGACAGGGGGCATAGATACGCAGTATTTT. This rearrangement joins TRBV6-5 to TRBJ2-3; the match to TRBD1 covers 12 bases. Looked up from germline, CDR1 is MNHEY and CDR2 is SVGAGI. CDR3 length: 15 residues. V trimming: 2 bases; J trimming: 5 bases; junction bases outside the gene matches: 2.

This chain links TRBV7-2 with TRBJ2-1; 9 nucleotides line up with TRBD2. This CDR3 spans 16 amino acids. V was pared by 1 base and J by 6 bases, with 7 bases of the junction left unmatched. Germline CDR1 reads SGHTA; CDR2 reads FQGNSA. CDR3 residues: CASSLDAGGPSNEQFF. CDR3 coding DNA: TGTGCCAGCAGCTTAGACGCGGGAGGGCCTTCCAATGAGCAGTTCTTC.

V usage is TRBV10-1 and J usage is TRBJ1-6; D is uncertain. This CDR3 comprises 13 residues. Trimming took 2 bases from V and 11 from J, leaving 10 bases between them. Germline values: CDR1 WNHNN, CDR2 SYGVQD (reference sequence). The CDR3: CASSEGSGAPLHF. CDR3 bases: TGCGCCAGCAGTGAGGGCTCCGGGGCACCCCTCCACTTT.

The chain couples TRBV9 to TRBJ2-1; 9 bases agree with TRBD2. Germline V CDR1 and CDR2: SGDLS, YYNGEE. This CDR3 comprises 15 residues. V shed 4 bases, J shed 8 bases, and the junction held 10 bases outside the gene matches. The CDR3 loop is CASSTTSGGGDEQFF. The DNA for the CDR3 is TGTGCCAGCAGCACGACTAGCGGAGGGGGGGATGAGCAGTTCTTC. Based on the CDR3 plus reference TRBV9 and TRBJ2-1, the full variable domain is DSGVTQTPKHLITATGQRVTLRCSPRSGDLSVYWYQQSLDQGLQFLIQYYNGEERAKGNILERFSAQQFPDLHSELNLSSLELGDSALYFCASSTTSGGGDEQFFGPGTRLTVL.

The V gene is TRBV7-9, the J gene TRBJ2-7; D is ambiguous. Germline V gives CDR1 SEHNR, CDR2 FQNEAQ (reference sequence). Trimming removed 4 bases at V and 3 bases at J, with 10 bases between. The CDR3 spans 13 residues. CDR3 protein: CASSSTDSYEQYV. The DNA of the CDR3 is TGTGCCAGCAGCTCTACAGATAGCTACGAGCAGTACGTC.

The chain uses TRBV19 and TRBJ1-2, with D unclear. This CDR3 spans 12 amino acids. Trimming shortened V by 5 bases and J by 8 bases, and 12 bases separated the two germline ends. In germline, CDR1 is LNHDA, CDR2 SQIVND (reference sequence). In DNA, the CDR3 is TGTGCCAGTAGTGGAGGCGGATGGGGCTACACCTTC. Amino acids: CASSGGGWGYTF.

V gene TRBV27 combines with J gene TRBJ2-3; D is possibly TRBD2 (6 bases). The CDR3 contains 15 residues. V was shortened by 2 bases and J by 2 bases, with 11 bases between the two germline ends. Per germline, CDR1 MNHEY and CDR2 SMNVEV (reference sequence). The CDR3 DNA reads TGTGCCAGCAGTTTAGGGCGGGGAAACACAGATACGCAGTATTTT. Amino acid sequence: CASSLGRGNTDTQYF.